This TCR beta chain derives from a study of shared clonotypes between healthy human individuals. Study context: Three CD4 naive, three CD4 memory, two CD8 naive and one CD8 memory plate were used per donor.

As defined, naive CD8 cells were CD45RO-negative and positively selected for CCR7, with terminally differentiated effector memory CD45RA+ cells excluded. Clones were sequenced by immunoSEQ multiplex PCR, and TCRdb holds only the in-frame ones, with some missing. The repertoire holds about 2.1 million clones, with 93% as singletons. Worth noting for this clone: This sample also contains other DNA sequences that code for the same CDR3.

Sequenced: naive CD8+ T cells from PBMCs. The origin of this receptor is a man aged 18-30 years in good health. Some clones in this sample may be carry-over from other donors' samples.

CDR3 sequence (DNA): TGTGCCAGCAGCCAATTGGCGGGGGCCTCCTACGAGCAGTACTTC. This gives the protein CASSQLAGASYEQYF. The J gene is TRBJ2-7, the V gene TRBV4-2; tentatively, D is TRBD2 (7 bases). Germline V gene lookup returns CDR1 LGHNA and CDR2 YNFKEQ. V shed 2 bases and J shed 0 bases, with 11 bases lying between them. The length of the CDR3 is 15 residues.